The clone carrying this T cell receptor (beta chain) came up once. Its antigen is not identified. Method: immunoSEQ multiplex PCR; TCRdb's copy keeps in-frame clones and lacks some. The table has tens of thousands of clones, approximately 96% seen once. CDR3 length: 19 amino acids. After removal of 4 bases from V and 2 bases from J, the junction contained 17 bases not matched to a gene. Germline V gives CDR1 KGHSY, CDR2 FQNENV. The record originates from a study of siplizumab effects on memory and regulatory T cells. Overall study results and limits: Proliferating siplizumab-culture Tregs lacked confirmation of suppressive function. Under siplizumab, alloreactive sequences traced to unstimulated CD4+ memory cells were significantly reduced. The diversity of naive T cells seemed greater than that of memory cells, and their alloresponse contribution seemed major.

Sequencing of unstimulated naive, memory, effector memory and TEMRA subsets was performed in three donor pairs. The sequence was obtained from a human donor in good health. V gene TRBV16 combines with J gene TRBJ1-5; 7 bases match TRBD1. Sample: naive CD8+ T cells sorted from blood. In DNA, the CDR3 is TGTGCCAGCAGCCCAATTCATGACAGGGTTGATAGCGGCAATCAGCCCCAGCATTTT. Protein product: CASSPIHDRVDSGNQPQHF.